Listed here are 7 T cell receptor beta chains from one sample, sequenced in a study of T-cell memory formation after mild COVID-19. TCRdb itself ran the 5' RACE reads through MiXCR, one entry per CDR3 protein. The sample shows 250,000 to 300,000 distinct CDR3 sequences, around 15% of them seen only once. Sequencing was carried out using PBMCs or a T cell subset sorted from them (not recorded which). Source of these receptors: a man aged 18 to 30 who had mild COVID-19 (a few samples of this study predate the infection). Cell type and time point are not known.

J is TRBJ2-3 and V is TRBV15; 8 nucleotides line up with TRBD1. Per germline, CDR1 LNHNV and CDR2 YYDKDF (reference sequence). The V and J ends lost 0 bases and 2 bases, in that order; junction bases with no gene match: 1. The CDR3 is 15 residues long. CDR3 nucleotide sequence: TGTGCCACCAGCAGAGAGGACAGGGACACAGATACGCAGTATTTT. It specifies CATSREDRDTDTQYF. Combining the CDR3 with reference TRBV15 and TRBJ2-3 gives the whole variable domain DAMVIQNPRYQVTQFGKPVTLSCSQTLNHNVMYWYQQKSSQAPKLLFHYYDKDFNNEADTPDNFQSRRPNTSFCFLDIRSPGLGDTAMYLCATSREDRDTDTQYFGPGTRLTVL.

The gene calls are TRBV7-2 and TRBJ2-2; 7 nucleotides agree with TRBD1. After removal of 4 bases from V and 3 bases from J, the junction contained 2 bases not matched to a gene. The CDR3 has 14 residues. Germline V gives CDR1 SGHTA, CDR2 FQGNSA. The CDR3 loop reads CASSSRGYTGELFF. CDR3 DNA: TGTGCCAGCAGCTCCAGGGGGTACACCGGGGAGCTGTTTTTT.

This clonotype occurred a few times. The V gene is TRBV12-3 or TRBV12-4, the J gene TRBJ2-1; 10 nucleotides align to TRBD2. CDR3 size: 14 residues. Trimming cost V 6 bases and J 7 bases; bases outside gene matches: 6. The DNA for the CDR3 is TGTGCCAGCAGGATGGTAGCGGGGGGTAATGAGCAGTTCTTC. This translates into CASRMVAGGNEQFF.

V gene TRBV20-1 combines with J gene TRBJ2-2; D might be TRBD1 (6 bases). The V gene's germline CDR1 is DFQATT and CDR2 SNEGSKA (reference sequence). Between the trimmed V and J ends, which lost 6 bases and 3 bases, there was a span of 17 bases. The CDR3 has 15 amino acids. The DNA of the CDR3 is TGCAGTGCCAGGCGGACAGATCGAGACACCGGGGAGCTGTTTTTT. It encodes CSARRTDRDTGELFF.

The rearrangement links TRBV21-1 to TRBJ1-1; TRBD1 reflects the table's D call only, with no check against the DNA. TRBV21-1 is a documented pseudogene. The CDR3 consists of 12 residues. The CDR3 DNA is TGTGCCAGCCCCCGGGACGGGAGGGCAGCTTTCTTT. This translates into CASPRDGRAAFF.

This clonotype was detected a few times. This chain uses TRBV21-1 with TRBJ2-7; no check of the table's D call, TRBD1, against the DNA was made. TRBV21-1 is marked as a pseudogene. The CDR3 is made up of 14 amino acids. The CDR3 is CASSKVVGRREQYV. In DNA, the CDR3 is TGTGCCAGCAGCAAAGTCGTGGGGCGACGGGAGCAGTACGTC.

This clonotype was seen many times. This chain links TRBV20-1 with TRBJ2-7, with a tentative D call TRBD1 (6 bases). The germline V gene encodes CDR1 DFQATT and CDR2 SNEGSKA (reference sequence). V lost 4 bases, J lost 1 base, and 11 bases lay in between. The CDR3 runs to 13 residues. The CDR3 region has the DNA TGCAGTGCTAAAAGACAGGTGTCCTACGAGCAGTACTTC. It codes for CSAKRQVSYEQYF.